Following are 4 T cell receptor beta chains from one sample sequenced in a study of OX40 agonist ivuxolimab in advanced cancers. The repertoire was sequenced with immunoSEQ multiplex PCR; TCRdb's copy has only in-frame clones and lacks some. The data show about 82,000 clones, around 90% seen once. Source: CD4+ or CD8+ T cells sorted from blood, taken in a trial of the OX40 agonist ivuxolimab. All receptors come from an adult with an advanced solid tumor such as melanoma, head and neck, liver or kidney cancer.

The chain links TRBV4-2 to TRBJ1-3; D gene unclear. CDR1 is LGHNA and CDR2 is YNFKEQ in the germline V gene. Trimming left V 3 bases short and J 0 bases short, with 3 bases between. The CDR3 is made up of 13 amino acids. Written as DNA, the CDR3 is TGTGCCAGCAGCCAGGGCTCTGGAAACACCATATATTTT. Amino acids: CASSQGSGNTIYF.

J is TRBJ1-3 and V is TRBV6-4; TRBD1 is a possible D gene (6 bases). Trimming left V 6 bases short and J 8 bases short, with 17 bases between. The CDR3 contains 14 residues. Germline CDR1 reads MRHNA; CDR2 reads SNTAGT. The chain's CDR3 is CASRDRVSGDTIYF. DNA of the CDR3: TGTGCCAGCAGGGACAGAGTCTCCGGCGACACCATATATTTT.

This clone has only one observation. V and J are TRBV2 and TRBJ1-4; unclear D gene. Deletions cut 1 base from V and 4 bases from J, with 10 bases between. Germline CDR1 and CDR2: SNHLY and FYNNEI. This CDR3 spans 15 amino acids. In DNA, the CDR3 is TGTGCCAGCAGTGAAGTTTGGGCAGTTAATGAAAAACTGTTTTTT. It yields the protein CASSEVWAVNEKLFF.

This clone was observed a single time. The CDR3 region has the DNA TGTGCCAGCTCACCATACAGGGGAGACGGAAACACCATATATTTT. Its translation is CASSPYRGDGNTIYF. The chain joins TRBV18 to TRBJ1-3; 7 nucleotides align to TRBD1. The V segment lost 2 bases and the J segment 4 bases; nucleotides outside the gene matches: 5. Looked up from germline, CDR1 is KGHSH and CDR2 is LQKENI. This CDR3 is 15 amino acids long.